The 9 T cell receptor beta chains listed next were all sequenced from one sample in a study of blood T cell repertoires in COVID-19. The assay was immunoSEQ multiplex PCR, and TCRdb's table has in-frame clones only and misses some. The sample yields 180,000 or so clones, about 85% seen once. Material for sequencing was peripheral blood. The receptors here all came from a man aged 55 to 70 who had recovered from COVID-19.

The rearrangement uses TRBV2 and TRBJ2-5, with 9 nucleotides matching TRBD2. The CDR3 contains 15 residues. The V gene's germline CDR1 is SNHLY and CDR2 FYNNEI. Trimming at V came to 2 bases and at J to 4 bases, leaving 5 bases not matched to a gene. CDR3 residues: CASSELRGGPETQYF. CDR3 DNA: TGTGCCAGCAGTGAATTGCGGGGGGGGCCAGAGACCCAGTACTTC.

The chain carries TRBV5-1 and TRBJ2-3, with 7 bases that match TRBD1. This CDR3 has 15 amino acids. Germline CDR1 reads SGHRS; CDR2 reads YFSETQ. Trimming removed 4 bases from V and 1 base from J; junction bases left unmatched: 6. The CDR3 nucleotides are TGCGCCAGCAGCACGCAGGGGGACCGCACAGATACGCAGTATTTT. This sequence encodes CASSTQGDRTDTQYF.

The J gene is TRBJ1-5, the V gene TRBV30; the D gene is possibly TRBD1 (6 bases). Germline CDR1 is GTSNPN and CDR2 is SVGIG (reference sequence). V was trimmed by 4 bases and J by 1 base, leaving 11 bases between them. This CDR3 spans 14 amino acids. The CDR3 sequence: CAWKGEQSNQPQHF. CDR3 coding DNA: TGTGCCTGGAAGGGGGAACAGAGCAATCAGCCCCAGCATTTT.

There are a few counts of this clone. The genes are TRBV21-1 and TRBJ2-1; the table's D call of TRBD2 was not tested on the DNA. TRBV21-1 is classified as a pseudogene. This CDR3 is 13 amino acids long. The CDR3 bases are TGTGCCAGCAACGAACGGGACTACAATGAGCAGTTCTTC. This encodes CASNERDYNEQFF.

This clone was counted between two and nine times. At one end, the junction sequence differs from germline, possibly due to a read error. The chain is built from TRBV3-1 (or the pseudogene TRBV3-2) and TRBJ1-1, with 7 bases identical to TRBD1. The CDR3 is 11 residues long. CDR1 and CDR2 (germline): LGHDT, YNNKEL (reference sequence). CDR3 loop: CASSHRQGVVF. The CDR3 DNA is TGTGCCAGCAGCCACCGACAGGGTGTAGTCTTT.

This chain connects TRBV5-1 to TRBJ2-3; a possible D gene is TRBD1 (6 bases). The CDR3 contains 16 residues. The V gene lost 0 bases and the J gene lost 5 bases, with 16 bases spanning the gap. Per germline, CDR1 SGHRS and CDR2 YFSETQ. The CDR3 sequence: CASSLGVGAGGDTQYF. CDR3 DNA: TGCGCCAGCAGCTTGGGCGTGGGGGCTGGGGGAGATACGCAGTATTTT.

The chain combines TRBV4-1 with TRBJ2-7, with 7 bases identical to TRBD2. Germline assignment: CDR1 MGHRA and CDR2 YSYEKL. Germline trimming cut 1 base from V and 6 bases from J; bases unmatched to any gene: 0. CDR3 length equals 12 residues. CDR3 in amino acids: CASSQAGGEQYF. The CDR3 DNA reads TGCGCCAGCAGCCAAGCGGGGGGCGAGCAGTACTTC.

J is TRBJ2-5 and V is TRBV18; D is undetermined. Deletions cut 0 bases from V and 2 bases from J, with 13 bases between. CDR3 size: 16 residues. Germline V CDR1 and CDR2: KGHSH, LQKENI. CDR3 residues: CASSPPPVAPQETQYF. As DNA, the CDR3 is TGTGCCAGCTCACCACCCCCAGTCGCCCCACAAGAGACCCAGTACTTC.

The rearrangement uses TRBV11-2 and TRBJ2-7, with TRBD2 matching 7 bases. The CDR3 runs to 14 residues. Germline V gene lookup returns CDR1 SGHAT and CDR2 FQNNGV. With 5 bases clipped from V and 5 bases from J, the junction kept 9 bases outside the gene matches. The DNA for the CDR3 is TGTGCCAGCAGCCGGCGACTAGCATCTAACGAGCAGTACTTC. Translating gives CASSRRLASNEQYF.